Given below is one T cell receptor (beta chain) in context. Its antigen specificity is not known. Qualities for individual bases were not recorded, and no much larger clone is one base off. This specimen belongs to a study of blood T cell repertoires in COVID-19 (TCRdb year 2020). About the investigation overall: Collaborator samples came from the United States, Italy and Spain and covered acute and convalescent phases of COVID-19. The samples were drawn from the first 160 participants of the ongoing ImmuneRACE study and from more than 1,000 subjects provided by 6 global collaborators. Where available, HLA class I and class II types were obtained from metadata supplied by the sample provider rather than from assay-based typing. Subjects who had been exposed to COVID-19, were actively infected with it, or had recovered from it provided the deeply sampled blood TCRbeta repertoires that made up the dataset. The repertoires were made available in a free public database intended to serve as a resource for research on the immune response to SARS-CoV-2. A de-identified subject ID, COVID-19 status, age in years and sex were almost always included in the sample metadata. The prospective study material was composed of cDNA or gDNA derived from T cells, B-cell-depleted T cells, or PBMCs.

From cysteine to phenylalanine, the CDR3 is 16 amino acids long. Only the CDR3 DNA is retained, 48 bases long and in frame from the first base. Trimming removed 2 bases from V and 7 bases from J; the gene matches leave 7 bases unexplained. The germline V gene specifies SGHTA as CDR1 and FQGNSA as CDR2. Points the paper makes about the study in general: How much clinical and demographic metadata was included differed by source and by participant, and the metadata was provided uncurated.

TCRbeta CDR3 regions were amplified from genomic DNA by means of the immunoSEQ Assay, a bias-controlled multiplex PCR. The original methods were these. The number of nucleated cells in each sample was estimated by amplification of reference gene primers within the assay. To quantify the absolute abundance of each unique TCRbeta CDR3 rearrangement, sequence reads were collapsed and filtered. For each sample, productive Simpson clonality was calculated as the square root of Simpson's diversity index over productive rearrangements. The immuneACCESS repertoire file appears here via TCRdb, limited to in-frame rearrangements. These files lack a portion of the clones; in checked studies, under half of the deficit traces to unresolved V genes, and the cause of the others is not known. V, J and clone size are those of that table, while D and trimming were read from the DNA. The sample records over 250,000 clones, approximately 90% of which are singletons. The biggest ten clones account for 0.95% to 1.2% of the sample.

Participants in the prospective study were enrolled through a virtual design, were aged 18 to 89 years, and lived in 24 United States geographic areas. To assign participants to cohorts, the prospective study relied on clinical history that participants themselves reported in a screening survey and a study questionnaire. Recovered participants in ImmuneRACE Cohort 3 were defined as having two consecutive negative NP/OP PCR tests, clearance from a healthcare professional, or resolution of symptoms. In the prospective study, mobile phlebotomists collected whole blood, serum and a nasopharyngeal or oropharyngeal swab from each participant. Participants in the prospective study had the option to provide additional blood draws and questionnaires over an approximately two-month period. Prospective study blood samples were shipped either frozen or at room temperature before DNA extraction.

The clonotype comes from a woman between 25 and 40 years old who had recovered from COVID-19. The sequenced sample was PBMCs or T cells enriched from blood (not recorded which). This chain is built from TRBV7-2 and TRBJ2-1; TRBD2 aligns with 11 central bases. The CDR3 protein sequence reads: CASSLTSGSYQNEQFF. The nucleotide sequence reads as follows: TGTGCCAGCAGCTTAACTAGCGGGAGTTATCAAAATGAGCAGTTCTTC. Where the CDR3 stops, the reference TRBV7-2 and TRBJ2-1 genes take over; the full variable domain is GAGVSQSPSNKVTEKGKDVELRCDPISGHTALYWYRQSLGQGLEFLIYFQGNSAPDKSGLPSDRFSAERTGGSVSTLTIQRTQQEDSAVYLCASSLTSGSYQNEQFFGPGTRLTVL.